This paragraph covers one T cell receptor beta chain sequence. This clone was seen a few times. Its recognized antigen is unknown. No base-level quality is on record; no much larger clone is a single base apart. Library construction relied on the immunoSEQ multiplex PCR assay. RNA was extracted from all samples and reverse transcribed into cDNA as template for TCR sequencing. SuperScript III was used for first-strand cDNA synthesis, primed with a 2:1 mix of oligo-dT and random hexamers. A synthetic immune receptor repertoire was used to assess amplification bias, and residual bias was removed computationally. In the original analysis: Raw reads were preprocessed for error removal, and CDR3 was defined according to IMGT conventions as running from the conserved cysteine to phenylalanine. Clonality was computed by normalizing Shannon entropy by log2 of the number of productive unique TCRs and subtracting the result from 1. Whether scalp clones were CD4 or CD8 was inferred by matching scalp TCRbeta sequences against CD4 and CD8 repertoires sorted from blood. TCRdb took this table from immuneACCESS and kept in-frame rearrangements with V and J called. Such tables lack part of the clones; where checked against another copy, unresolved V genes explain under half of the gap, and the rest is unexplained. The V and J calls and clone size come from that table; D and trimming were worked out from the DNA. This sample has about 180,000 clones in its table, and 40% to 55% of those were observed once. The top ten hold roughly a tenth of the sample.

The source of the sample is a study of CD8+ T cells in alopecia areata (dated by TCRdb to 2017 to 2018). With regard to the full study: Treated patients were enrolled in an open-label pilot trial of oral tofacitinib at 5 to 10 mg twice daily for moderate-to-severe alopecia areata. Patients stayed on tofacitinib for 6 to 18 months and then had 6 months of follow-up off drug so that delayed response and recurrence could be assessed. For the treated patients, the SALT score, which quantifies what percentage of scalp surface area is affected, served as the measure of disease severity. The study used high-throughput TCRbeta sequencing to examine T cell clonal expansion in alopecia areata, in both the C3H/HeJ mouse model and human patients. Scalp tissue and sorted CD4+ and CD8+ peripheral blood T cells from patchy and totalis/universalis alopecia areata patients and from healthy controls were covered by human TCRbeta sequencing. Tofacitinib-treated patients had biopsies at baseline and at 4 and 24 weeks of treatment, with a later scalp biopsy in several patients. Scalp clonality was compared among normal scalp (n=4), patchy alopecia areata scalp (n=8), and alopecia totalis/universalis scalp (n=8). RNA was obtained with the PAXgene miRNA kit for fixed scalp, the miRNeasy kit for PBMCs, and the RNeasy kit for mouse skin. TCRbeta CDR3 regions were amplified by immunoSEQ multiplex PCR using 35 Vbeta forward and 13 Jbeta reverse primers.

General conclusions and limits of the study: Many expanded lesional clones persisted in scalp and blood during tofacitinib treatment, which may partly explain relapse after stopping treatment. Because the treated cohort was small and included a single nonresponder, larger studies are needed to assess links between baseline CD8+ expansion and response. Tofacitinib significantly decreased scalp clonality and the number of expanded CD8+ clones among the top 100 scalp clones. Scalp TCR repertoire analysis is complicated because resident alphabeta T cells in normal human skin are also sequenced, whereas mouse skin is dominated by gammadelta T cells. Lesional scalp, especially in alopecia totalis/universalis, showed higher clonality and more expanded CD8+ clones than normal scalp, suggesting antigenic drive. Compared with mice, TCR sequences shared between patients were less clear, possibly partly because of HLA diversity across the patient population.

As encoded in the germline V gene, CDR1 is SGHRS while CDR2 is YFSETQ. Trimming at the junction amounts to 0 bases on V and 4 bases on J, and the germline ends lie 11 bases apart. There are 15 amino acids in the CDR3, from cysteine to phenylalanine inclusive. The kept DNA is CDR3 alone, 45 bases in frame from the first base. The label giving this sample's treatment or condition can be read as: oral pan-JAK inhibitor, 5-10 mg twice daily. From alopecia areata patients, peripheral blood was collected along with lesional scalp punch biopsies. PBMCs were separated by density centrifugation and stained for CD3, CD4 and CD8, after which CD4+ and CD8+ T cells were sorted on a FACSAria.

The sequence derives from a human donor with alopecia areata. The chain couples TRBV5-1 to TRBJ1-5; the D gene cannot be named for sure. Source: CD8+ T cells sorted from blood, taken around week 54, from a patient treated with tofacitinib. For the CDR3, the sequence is CASSLGAGLNQPQHF. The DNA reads TGCGCCAGCAGCTTGGGGGCGGGCTTGAATCAGCCCCAGCATTTT.